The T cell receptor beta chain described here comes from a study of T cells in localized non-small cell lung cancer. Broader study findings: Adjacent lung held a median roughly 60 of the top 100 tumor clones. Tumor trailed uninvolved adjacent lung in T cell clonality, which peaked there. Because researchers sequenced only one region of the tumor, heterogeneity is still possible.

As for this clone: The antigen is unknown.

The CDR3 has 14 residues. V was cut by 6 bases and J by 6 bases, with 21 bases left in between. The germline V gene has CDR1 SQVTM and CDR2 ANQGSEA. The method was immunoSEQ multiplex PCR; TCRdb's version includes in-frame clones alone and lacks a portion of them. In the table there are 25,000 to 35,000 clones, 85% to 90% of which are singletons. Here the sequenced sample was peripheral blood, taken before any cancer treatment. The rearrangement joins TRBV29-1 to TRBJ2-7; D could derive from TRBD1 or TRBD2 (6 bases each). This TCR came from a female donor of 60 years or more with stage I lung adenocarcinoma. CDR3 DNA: TGCAGCGTCCTCAAGACAGGTCCGGAGGGCGAGCAGTACTTC. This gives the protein CSVLKTGPEGEQYF.